The rows below give T cell receptor beta chains drawn from one sample of a study of shared clonotypes between healthy human individuals. Assay used: immunoSEQ multiplex PCR; TCRdb lists only in-frame clones, some missing. The sample contains under 2,000,000 clones, 85% to 95% of which appear only once. Sequences were obtained from naive CD8+ T cells sorted from blood. Receptors originate from a man aged 18 to 30 in good health. Both conserved end residues are trimmed from each CDR3. Each record gives: clone size, V gene, J gene, D gene, CDR3 protein. The D gene is left open where the match is weak. Clone sizes are given selectively: once, few, many, or a class where the clone is expanded.

-	TRBV13	TRBJ2-3	-	ASTPSGARDTQY
-	TRBV27	TRBJ2-3	-	ASSTTGADTQY
few	TRBV2	TRBJ2-2	-	ASSATGTYTGELF
-	TRBV5-6	TRBJ1-1	-	ASSFQGNTEAF
-	TRBV7-9	TRBJ1-2	TRBD1	ASSLSVFRQGAGYGYT
-	TRBV10-1	TRBJ2-7	-	ASSPDYLSYEQY
-	TRBV6-5	TRBJ1-2	TRBD1	ASSYGQGDGYT
-	TRBV6-1	TRBJ2-7	TRBD1	ASKVGQGNSYEQY
-	TRBV27	TRBJ2-1	-	ASSSESSYNEQF
-	TRBV4-2	TRBJ2-7	TRBD2	ASSRGGTYEQY
-	TRBV7-2	TRBJ2-1	TRBD2	ASSLTGTSGRAMGNEQF
-	TRBV2	TRBJ2-5	-	ASSQETQY
-	TRBV7-8	TRBJ2-7	-	ASSYDRTEQY
-	TRBV7-6	TRBJ2-1	-	ASSLERGVYNEQF
-	TRBV25-1	TRBJ1-1	-	ASSRGNTEAF
-	TRBV13	TRBJ2-1	-	ASSPDSRGEQF
-	TRBV2	TRBJ2-3	TRBD1	ASSGQVDTQY
few	TRBV20-1	TRBJ1-1	-	SVTEAF
-	TRBV15	TRBJ2-1	TRBD2	ATSRDVGGRPGREQF
-	TRBV5-1	TRBJ2-7	TRBD1	ASSKDRDRGNGEQY
-	TRBV15	TRBJ1-5	-	ATSRELGRSNQPQH
-	TRBV9	TRBJ2-1	-	ASSAGLDPSYNEQF
-	TRBV7-9	TRBJ1-1	-	ASSAAGGTEAF
once	TRBV4-2	TRBJ1-1	-	ASRNDKWGLDTEAF
-	TRBV11-2	TRBJ2-1	-	ASSPENEWGNEQF
-	TRBV6-6	TRBJ1-1	-	ASINEGRSITEAF
-	TRBV7-9	TRBJ2-7	-	ASSLGQIDEQY
many	TRBV7-9	TRBJ1-5	-	ASSSTQAGNQPQH
-	TRBV6-6	TRBJ1-2	-	ASSPGRTNYGYT
once	TRBV7-9	TRBJ1-4	-	ASSPWGLGGEKLF
-	TRBV11-1	TRBJ2-7	-	ASSPQDVSYEQY